This T cell receptor (beta chain) appears in the sequencing data of a study of T cells in Graves' hyperthyroidism and ophthalmopathy. Study-wide context: Blood from the periphery was taken at initial diagnosis, before any treatment. Findings of the study overall: The majority of expanded thyroid clonotypes above 0.001 also appeared in blood.

Turning to this clonotype: What it binds is not known.

With V trimmed by 3 bases and J by 6 bases, 7 bases remained unmatched. This CDR3 contains 17 residues. The germline V gene encodes CDR1 SGHTA and CDR2 FQGNSA. RNA transcripts yielded amplified TCR beta CDR3 regions. A set of HTBI primers served as the primers for a first-round RT-PCR of the TCR CDR3. TCRdb ran MiXCR on the multiplex PCR reads and lists one entry per CDR3 protein. The sample includes about 640,000 distinct CDR3 sequences, around 21% of them seen just once. Diagnoses were made from clinical symptoms, serum measures (thyroxine and TRAb), thyroid ultrasound and orbital computed tomography.

The V and J genes are TRBV7-2 and TRBJ2-1, with 14 bases that match TRBD2. The specimen was blood. The clonotype originates from a man aged 25-40 years with Graves' ophthalmopathy. The chain's CDR3 is CASSLVGLAGGPNEQFF. CDR3 nucleotides: TGTGCCAGCAGCTTGGTCGGACTAGCGGGAGGTCCCAATGAGCAGTTCTTC.